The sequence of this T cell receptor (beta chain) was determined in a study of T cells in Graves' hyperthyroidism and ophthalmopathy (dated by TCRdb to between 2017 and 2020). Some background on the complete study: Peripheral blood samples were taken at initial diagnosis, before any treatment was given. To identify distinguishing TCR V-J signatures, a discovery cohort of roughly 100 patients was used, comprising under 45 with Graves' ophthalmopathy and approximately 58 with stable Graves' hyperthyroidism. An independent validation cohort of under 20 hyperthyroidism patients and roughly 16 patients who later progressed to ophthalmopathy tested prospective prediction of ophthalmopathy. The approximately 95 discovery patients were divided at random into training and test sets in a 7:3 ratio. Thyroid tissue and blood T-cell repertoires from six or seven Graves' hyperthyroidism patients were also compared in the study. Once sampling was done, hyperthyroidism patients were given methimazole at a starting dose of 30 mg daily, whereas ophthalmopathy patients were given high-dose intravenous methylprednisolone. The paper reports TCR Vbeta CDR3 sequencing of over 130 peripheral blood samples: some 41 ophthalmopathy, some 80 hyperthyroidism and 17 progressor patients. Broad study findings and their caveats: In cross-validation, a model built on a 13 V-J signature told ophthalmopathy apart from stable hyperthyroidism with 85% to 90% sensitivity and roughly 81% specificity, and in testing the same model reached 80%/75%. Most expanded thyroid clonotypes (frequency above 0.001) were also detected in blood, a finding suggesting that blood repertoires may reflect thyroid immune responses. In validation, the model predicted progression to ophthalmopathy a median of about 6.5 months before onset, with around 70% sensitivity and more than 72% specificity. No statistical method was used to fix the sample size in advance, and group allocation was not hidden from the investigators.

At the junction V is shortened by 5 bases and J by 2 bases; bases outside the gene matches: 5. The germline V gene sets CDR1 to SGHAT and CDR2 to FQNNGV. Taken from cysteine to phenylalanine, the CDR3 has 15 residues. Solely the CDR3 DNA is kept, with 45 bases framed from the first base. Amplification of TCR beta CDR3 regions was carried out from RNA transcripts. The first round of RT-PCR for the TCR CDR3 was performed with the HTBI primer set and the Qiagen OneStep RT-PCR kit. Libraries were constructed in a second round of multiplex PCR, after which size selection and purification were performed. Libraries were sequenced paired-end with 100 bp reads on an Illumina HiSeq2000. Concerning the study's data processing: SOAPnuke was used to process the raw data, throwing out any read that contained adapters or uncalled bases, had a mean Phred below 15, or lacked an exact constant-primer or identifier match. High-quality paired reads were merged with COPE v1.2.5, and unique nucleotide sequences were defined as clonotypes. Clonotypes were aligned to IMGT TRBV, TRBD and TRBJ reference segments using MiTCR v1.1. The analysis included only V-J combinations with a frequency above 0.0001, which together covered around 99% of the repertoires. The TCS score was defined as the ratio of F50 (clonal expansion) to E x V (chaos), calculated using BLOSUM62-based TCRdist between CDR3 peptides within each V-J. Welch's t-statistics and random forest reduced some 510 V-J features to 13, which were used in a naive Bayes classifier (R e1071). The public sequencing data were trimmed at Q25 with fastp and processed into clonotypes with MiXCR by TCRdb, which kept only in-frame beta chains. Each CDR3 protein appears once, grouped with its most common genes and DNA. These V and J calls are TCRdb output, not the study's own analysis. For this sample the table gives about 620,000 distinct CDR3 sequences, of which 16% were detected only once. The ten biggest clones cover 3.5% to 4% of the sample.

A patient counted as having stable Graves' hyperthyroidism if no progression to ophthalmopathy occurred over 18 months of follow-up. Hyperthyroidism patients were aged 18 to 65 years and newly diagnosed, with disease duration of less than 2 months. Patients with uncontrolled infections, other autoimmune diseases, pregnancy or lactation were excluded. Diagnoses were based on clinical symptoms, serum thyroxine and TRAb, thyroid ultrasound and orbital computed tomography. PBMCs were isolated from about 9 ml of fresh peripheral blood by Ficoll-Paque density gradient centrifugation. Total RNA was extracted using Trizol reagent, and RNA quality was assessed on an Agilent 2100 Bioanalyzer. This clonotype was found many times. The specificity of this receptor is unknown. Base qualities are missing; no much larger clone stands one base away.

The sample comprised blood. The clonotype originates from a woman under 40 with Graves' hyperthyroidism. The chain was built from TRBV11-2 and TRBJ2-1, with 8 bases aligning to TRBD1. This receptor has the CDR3 CASSANRGTYNEQFF. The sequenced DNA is TGTGCCAGCAGCGCCAACAGGGGGACCTACAATGAGCAGTTCTTC.